This TCR beta chain emerged from a study of blood T cell repertoires in COVID-19. Turning to the study itself: The cDNA or gDNA used as material had been derived from T cells, B-cell-depleted T cells, or PBMCs.

Per germline, CDR1 SGDLS and CDR2 YYNGEE. The CDR3 runs 16 residues. With V trimmed by 4 bases and J by 9 bases, 16 bases remained unmatched. The data were produced by immunoSEQ multiplex PCR, yet TCRdb's version contains in-frame clones alone and is incomplete. The table shows hundreds of thousands of clones, with nearly 90% occurring only once. What was sequenced was peripheral blood. The V call is TRBV9, the J call TRBJ2-1; 7 nucleotides align to TRBD2. The sequence was obtained from a young woman who had recovered from COVID-19. The CDR3 DNA reads as TGTGCCAGCAGCCCCTTGACACAGCGGGATCAAAGTGAGCAGTTCTTC. Translation gives CASSPLTQRDQSEQFF.